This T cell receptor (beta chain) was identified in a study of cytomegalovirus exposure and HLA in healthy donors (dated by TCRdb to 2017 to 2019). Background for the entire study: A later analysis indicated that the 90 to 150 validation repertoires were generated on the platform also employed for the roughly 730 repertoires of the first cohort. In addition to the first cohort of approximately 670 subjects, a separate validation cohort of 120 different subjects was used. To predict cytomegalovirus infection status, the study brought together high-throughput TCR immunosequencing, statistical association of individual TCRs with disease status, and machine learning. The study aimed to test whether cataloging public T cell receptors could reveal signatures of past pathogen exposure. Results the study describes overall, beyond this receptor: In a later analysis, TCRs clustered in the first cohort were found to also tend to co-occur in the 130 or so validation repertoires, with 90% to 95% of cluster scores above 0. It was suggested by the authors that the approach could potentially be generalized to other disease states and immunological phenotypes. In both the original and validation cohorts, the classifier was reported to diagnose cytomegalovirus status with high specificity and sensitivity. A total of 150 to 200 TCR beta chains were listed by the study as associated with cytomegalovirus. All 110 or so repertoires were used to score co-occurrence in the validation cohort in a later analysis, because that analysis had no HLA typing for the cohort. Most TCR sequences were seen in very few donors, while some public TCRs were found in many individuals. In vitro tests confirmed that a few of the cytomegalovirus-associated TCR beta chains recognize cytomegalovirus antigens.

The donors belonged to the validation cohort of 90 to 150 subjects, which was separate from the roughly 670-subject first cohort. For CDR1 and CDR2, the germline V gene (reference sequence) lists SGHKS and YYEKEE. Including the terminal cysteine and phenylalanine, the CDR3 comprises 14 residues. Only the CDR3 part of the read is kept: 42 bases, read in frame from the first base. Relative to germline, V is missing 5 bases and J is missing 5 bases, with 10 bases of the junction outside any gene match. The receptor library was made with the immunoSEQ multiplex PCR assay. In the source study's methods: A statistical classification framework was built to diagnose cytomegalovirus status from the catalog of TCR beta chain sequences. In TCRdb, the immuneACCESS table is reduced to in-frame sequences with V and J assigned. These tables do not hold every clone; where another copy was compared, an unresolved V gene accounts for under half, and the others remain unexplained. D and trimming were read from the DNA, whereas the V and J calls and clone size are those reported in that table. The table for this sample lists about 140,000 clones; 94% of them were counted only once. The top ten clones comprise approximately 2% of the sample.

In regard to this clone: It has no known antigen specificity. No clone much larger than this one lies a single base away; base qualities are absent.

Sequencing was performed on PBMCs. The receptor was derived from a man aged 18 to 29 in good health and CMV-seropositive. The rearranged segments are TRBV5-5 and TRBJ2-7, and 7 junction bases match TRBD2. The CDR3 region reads CASSRLAGPNEQYF. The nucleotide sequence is TGTGCCAGCAGTCGACTAGCCGGGCCCAACGAGCAGTACTTC.